These 22 T cell receptor beta chains share one sample of origin, sequenced in a study of blood T cell repertoires in COVID-19. TCRdb keeps only in-frame clones here, not all; method: immunoSEQ multiplex PCR. The sample lists 130,000 or so clones; roughly 79% were seen once. Sequencing was done on a sample of peripheral blood. Receptors originate from a human donor in a cohort sampled during active COVID-19.

J is TRBJ2-3 and V is TRBV5-8; TRBD1 aligns across 9 bases. CDR1 SGHTS and CDR2 YDEGEE come from the germline V gene. V was pared by 3 bases and J by 1 base, with 6 bases of the junction left unmatched. The CDR3 consists of 16 residues. The CDR3 sequence is CASSYLGQGGTDTQYF. The DNA of the CDR3 is TGTGCCAGCAGCTACCTGGGACAGGGTGGCACAGATACGCAGTATTTT.

The rearrangement links TRBV2 to TRBJ2-3; 7 nucleotides match TRBD1. Trimming cost V 6 bases and J 2 bases; bases outside gene matches: 8. Germline V lookup: CDR1 SNHLY, CDR2 FYNNEI. The length of the CDR3 is 15 residues. CDR3 DNA sequence: TGTGCCAGCAGAGCCTGGGACAGCTACACAGATACGCAGTATTTT. It yields the protein CASRAWDSYTDTQYF. Supplemented by reference TRBV2 and TRBJ2-3, the full variable domain reads EPEVTQTPSHQVTQMGQEVILRCVPISNHLYFYWYRQILGQKVEFLVSFYNNEISEKSEIFDDQFSVERPDGSNFTLKIRSTKLEDSAMYFCASRAWDSYTDTQYFGPGTRLTVL.

V is TRBV27 and J is TRBJ2-3; TRBD2 matches at 12 bases. The length of the CDR3 is 16 residues. Germline V gene lookup returns CDR1 MNHEY and CDR2 SMNVEV (reference sequence). V trimming: 6 bases; J trimming: 2 bases; junction bases outside the gene matches: 6. This CDR3 reads CASRSSGGGHTDTQYF. The CDR3 bases are TGTGCCAGCAGATCTAGCGGGGGGGGCCACACAGATACGCAGTATTTT.

This rearrangement joins TRBV3-1 (or the pseudogene TRBV3-2) to TRBJ1-4, with a weak D call TRBD1 (5 bases). V shed 3 bases and J shed 10 bases, with 24 bases lying between them. CDR1 and CDR2 (germline): LGHDT, YNNKEL (reference sequence). This CDR3 has 17 residues. The CDR3 DNA follows: TGTGCCAGCAGCCATGGGAACGACAGTCCCCAAAGGAGAAAACTGTTTTTT. Translating it yields CASSHGNDSPQRRKLFF.

This chain joins TRBV18 and TRBJ2-2; 9 bases are a match to TRBD1. Per germline, CDR1 KGHSH and CDR2 LQKENI. With V trimmed by 1 base and J by 5 bases, 14 bases remained unmatched. This CDR3 contains 19 residues. CDR3: CASSPLYRPGQGDTGELFF. CDR3 nucleotide sequence: TGTGCCAGCTCACCACTCTATCGGCCGGGACAGGGTGATACCGGGGAGCTGTTTTTT.

V and J are TRBV5-1 and TRBJ2-3; 13 bases agree with TRBD2. The CDR3 consists of 16 residues. Germline lookup yields CDR1 SGHRS and CDR2 YFSETQ. After removal of 4 bases from V and 1 base from J, the junction contained 3 bases not matched to a gene. The CDR3: CASSPGTSGGTDTQYF. The CDR3 DNA reads as TGCGCCAGCAGCCCCGGGACTAGCGGGGGCACAGATACGCAGTATTTT. Complete variable domain (other parts from reference TRBV5-1 and TRBJ2-3): KAGVTQTPRYLIKTRGQQVTLSCSPISGHRSVSWYQQTPGQGLQFLFEYFSETQRNKGNFPGRFSGRQFSNSRSEMNVSTLELGDSALYLCASSPGTSGGTDTQYFGPGTRLTVL.

This clone has only one observation. This sequence joins TRBV3-1 (or the pseudogene TRBV3-2) and TRBJ2-7; TRBD1 agrees at 7 bases. The trim removed 1 base at V and 2 bases at J, leaving 5 bases unmatched. CDR1 is LGHDT, CDR2 YNNKEL, per germline (reference sequence). The CDR3 extends over 15 amino acids. The CDR3 DNA reads TGTGCCAGCAGCCAAGCACCACAGGGGACCTACGAGCAGTACTTC. As protein: CASSQAPQGTYEQYF.

The chain recombines TRBV4-1 with TRBJ2-1; 7 bases agree with TRBD1. The J segment lost 3 bases and the V segment lost 3 bases, leaving 5 bases of the junction unmatched. Germline CDR1 and CDR2: MGHRA and YSYEKL. The CDR3 runs to 15 residues. CDR3 protein: CASSQLQGIYNEQFF. CDR3 DNA: TGCGCCAGCAGCCAGTTACAGGGGATCTACAATGAGCAGTTCTTC.

This chain connects TRBV6-4 to TRBJ1-1, with TRBD1 as a possible D gene (5 bases). With 4 bases removed from V and 7 bases from J, the gap between germline ends came to 16 bases. This CDR3 has 14 residues. Germline lookup yields CDR1 MRHNA and CDR2 SNTAGT. CDR3 loop: CASSVGPGVGEAFF. CDR3 DNA sequence: TGTGCCAGCAGTGTGGGTCCGGGGGTCGGTGAAGCTTTCTTT.

The chain links TRBV11-2 to TRBJ1-2; the D gene is possibly TRBD1 (6 bases). The CDR3 loop spans 17 amino acids. V was clipped by 5 bases and J by 0 bases, with 19 bases between them. Germline V lookup: CDR1 SGHAT, CDR2 FQNNGV. Here the CDR3 DNA reads TGTGCCAGCAGCCGTTGGGACATCCCCTTAGCTAACTATGGCTACACCTTC. Translated: CASSRWDIPLANYGYTF.

This rearrangement joins TRBV11-2 to TRBJ2-4; D might be TRBD2 (5 bases). V was clipped by 4 bases and J by 6 bases, with 16 bases between them. Per germline, CDR1 SGHAT and CDR2 FQNNGV. The CDR3 length is 15 residues. CDR3 protein: CASSSPNGEGNIQYF. The CDR3 DNA reads as TGTGCCAGCAGCTCCCCGAACGGAGAGGGAAACATTCAGTACTTC. Using reference TRBV11-2 and TRBJ2-4 for the parts outside the CDR3, the full variable domain is EAGVAQSPRYKIIEKRQSVAFWCNPISGHATLYWYQQILGQGPKLLIQFQNNGVVDDSQLPKDRFSAERLKGVDSTLKIQPAKLEDSAVYLCASSSPNGEGNIQYFGAGTRLSVL.

V and J are TRBV19 and TRBJ1-2, with TRBD1 matching over 8 bases. The CDR3 length is 16 residues. Germline V CDR1 and CDR2: LNHDA, SQIVND (reference sequence). Trimming took 7 bases from V and 4 from J; bases not matched to a gene: 14. The CDR3 loop is CASTLSGSGGSYGYTF. The CDR3 region has the DNA TGTGCCAGTACTCTTTCCGGCTCAGGGGGCTCCTATGGCTACACCTTC.

This clone showed up just once. The chain recombines TRBV30 with TRBJ1-5, with unresolved D. The germline V gene encodes CDR1 GTSNPN and CDR2 SVGIG (reference sequence). V was pared by 1 base and J by 7 bases, with 11 bases between. CDR3 length: 13 residues. Here the CDR3 reads CAWSDRGNQPQHF. In DNA, the CDR3 is TGTGCCTGGAGTGACCGAGGGAACCAGCCCCAGCATTTT.

The gene calls are TRBV28 and TRBJ1-2; TRBD1 aligns across 7 bases. The CDR3 sequence is 18 residues long. Germline V gives CDR1 MDHEN, CDR2 SYDVKM. The V gene end was trimmed by 8 bases and the J gene end by 5 bases; junction bases not matched to a gene: 23. CDR3 region: CASRGPGVTDRADYGYTF. The CDR3 bases are TGTGCCAGCCGCGGGCCCGGAGTCACAGACAGGGCGGATTATGGCTACACCTTC.

The V and J genes are TRBV6-5 and TRBJ2-7; the D gene is possibly TRBD2 (5 bases). Germline V CDR1 and CDR2: MNHEY, SVGAGI. Trimming pared 5 bases from V and 3 bases from J, leaving 11 bases between. This CDR3 is 13 amino acids long. The CDR3 DNA is TGTGCCAGCAGTACGGGAAGAATCTACGAGCAGTACTTC. Its translation is CASSTGRIYEQYF.

The rearrangement joins TRBV19 to TRBJ2-2; tentatively, D is TRBD2 (5 bases). Between the trimmed V and J ends, which lost 8 bases and 1 base, there was a span of 14 bases. The V gene's germline CDR1 is LNHDA and CDR2 SQIVND (reference sequence). The CDR3 has 15 residues. The DNA for the CDR3 is TGTGCCAGTCGGAACCCCGCGGGGAACACCGGGGAGCTGTTTTTT. Amino acids: CASRNPAGNTGELFF.

This chain uses TRBV21-1 with TRBJ1-1; the table's D call TRBD1 went unverified against the DNA. TRBV21-1 is a known pseudogene. The CDR3 is 15 residues long. CDR3 loop: CASSTDRDEDTEAFF. The DNA of the CDR3 is TGTGCCAGCAGCACAGACAGGGATGAGGACACTGAAGCTTTCTTT.

This chain joins TRBV11-2 and TRBJ1-3; TRBD1 is a possible D gene (6 bases). CDR1 SGHAT and CDR2 FQNNGV come from the germline V gene. V lost 5 bases and J lost 0, with 14 bases in between. The CDR3 consists of 16 residues. The CDR3 sequence is CASSLSEGGSGNTIYF. The CDR3 DNA follows: TGTGCCAGCAGCCTCTCGGAAGGGGGCTCTGGAAACACCATATATTTT.

This clone appeared a few times. The chain joins TRBV5-5 to TRBJ1-1, with 8 bases aligning to TRBD1. V trimming: 2 bases; J trimming: 10 bases; junction bases outside the gene matches: 7. Germline loops: CDR1 SGHKS, CDR2 YYEKEE (reference sequence). CDR3 length equals 13 residues. The DNA of the CDR3 is TGTGCCAGCAGCTTCCAGGGGGCCTATGCAGCTTTCTTT. Protein product: CASSFQGAYAAFF.

V gene TRBV2 combines with J gene TRBJ1-2; maybe TRBD1 (5 bases). Germline V CDR1 and CDR2: SNHLY, FYNNEI. Trimming left V 5 bases short and J 4 bases short, with 11 bases between. There are 13 residues in the CDR3. The DNA of the CDR3 is TGTGCCAGCAGTACAGGTCCCGCCTATGGCTACACCTTC. This sequence encodes CASSTGPAYGYTF.

This sequence joins TRBV19 and TRBJ1-6; D is undetermined. Trimming cost V 1 base and J 10 bases, with 14 bases left between them. Germline CDR1 and CDR2: LNHDA and SQIVND (reference sequence). This CDR3 is 15 amino acids long. CDR3 in DNA: TGTGCCAGTAGTATAGGGGCCGCGGGAGAATCACCCCTCCACTTT. This translates into CASSIGAAGESPLHF.

DNA of the CDR3: TGTGCCAGCAGGGACGGGACAGGGGGCAGGAAAAACATTCAGTACTTC. Its protein is CASRDGTGGRKNIQYF. The gene calls are TRBV2 and TRBJ2-4; 12 bases are shared with TRBD1. Germline CDR1 reads SNHLY; CDR2 reads FYNNEI. V was clipped by 6 bases and J by 4 bases; unmatched bases: 7. The CDR3 is 16 residues long.